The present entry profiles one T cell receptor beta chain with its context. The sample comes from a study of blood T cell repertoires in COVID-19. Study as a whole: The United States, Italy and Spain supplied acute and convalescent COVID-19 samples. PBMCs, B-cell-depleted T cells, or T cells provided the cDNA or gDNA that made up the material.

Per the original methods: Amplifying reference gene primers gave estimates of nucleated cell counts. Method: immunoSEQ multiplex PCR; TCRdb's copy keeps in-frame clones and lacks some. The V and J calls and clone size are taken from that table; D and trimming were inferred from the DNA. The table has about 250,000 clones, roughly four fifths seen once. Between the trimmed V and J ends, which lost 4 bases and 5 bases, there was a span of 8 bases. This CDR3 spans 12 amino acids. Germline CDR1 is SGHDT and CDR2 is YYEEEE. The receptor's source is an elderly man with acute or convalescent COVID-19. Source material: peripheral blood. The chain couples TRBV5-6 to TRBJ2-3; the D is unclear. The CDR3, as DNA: TGTGCCAGCAGCCCCCCGGGAGATACGCAGTATTTT. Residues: CASSPPGDTQYF.